Listed below are T cell receptor beta chains from one sample, sequenced in a study of human T cells and chemical hapten exposure. From the RACE reads, TCRdb called clonotypes with MiXCR, one entry per CDR3 protein. Here the sample spans under 40,000 distinct CDR3 sequences, 12% being singletons. The source was whole blood, collected in connection with sensitization to the hapten diphenylcyclopropenone (DPC). These receptors came from a woman aged 40 to 50 with alopecia areata. Some clones in this sample may be carry-over from other donors' samples. CDR3s include the opening cysteine and the closing phenylalanine or tryptophan.

J: TRBJ2-3; V: TRBV2; CDR3: CASSDTGTSGGRSTDTQYF
J: TRBJ2-7; V: TRBV14; CDR3: CASSQETVSYEQYF
J: TRBJ2-5; V: TRBV11-2; CDR3: CASTRVGQETQYF
J: TRBJ2-7; V: TRBV19; CDR3: CASSYRPSYEQYF
J: TRBJ1-1; V: TRBV6-2/TRBV6-3; CDR3: CASSFSTPTGGLRAFF
J: TRBJ2-1; V: TRBV3-1; CDR3: CASSQEGENNEQFF
J: TRBJ1-4; V: TRBV20-1; CDR3: CSARVGTGRATNEKLFF
J: TRBJ1-5; V: TRBV19; CDR3: CASSIARNSNQPQHF
J: TRBJ2-1; V: TRBV29-1; CDR3: CSLTPGLERANEQFF
J: TRBJ2-7; V: TRBV20-1; CDR3: CSARETGEGYEQYF
J: TRBJ2-6; V: TRBV2; CDR3: CASSEWGNSGANVLTF
J: TRBJ1-4; V: TRBV7-9; CDR3: CASSPGRTTNEKLFF
J: TRBJ1-5; V: TRBV30; CDR3: CAWSVQSNQPQHF
J: TRBJ1-4; V: TRBV6-1; CDR3: CASSPRGTNEKLFF
J: TRBJ2-5; V: TRBV11-2; CDR3: CASSWLAGNQETQYF
J: TRBJ1-6; V: TRBV29-1; CDR3: CSVRDRGDSPLHF
J: TRBJ1-4; V: TRBV7-9; CDR3: CASSLSGGAGNEKLFF
J: TRBJ2-1; V: TRBV20-1; CDR3: CSANGPLNNEQFF
J: TRBJ1-5; V: TRBV7-2; CDR3: CASSLALEGQPQHF
J: TRBJ2-3; V: TRBV5-1; CDR3: CASRLAGGSDTQYF
J: TRBJ2-3; V: TRBV5-1; CDR3: CASSLEGLRDTQYF
J: TRBJ1-2; V: TRBV2; CDR3: CASSESFHYGYTF
J: TRBJ2-7; V: TRBV29-1; CDR3: CSVETGGGDEQYF
J: TRBJ2-1; V: TRBV29-1; CDR3: CSVAPDTGYSFF
J: TRBJ2-3; V: TRBV12-3/TRBV12-4; CDR3: CASSFLAGGPDTQYF
J: TRBJ2-1; V: TRBV11-3; CDR3: CASSPPGRGNNEQFF
J: TRBJ1-1; V: TRBV12-3/TRBV12-4; CDR3: CASRRRDRGKAFF
J: TRBJ2-1; V: TRBV29-1; CDR3: CSSQTSGSYNEQFF
J: TRBJ2-3; V: TRBV7-9; CDR3: CASSPGGGGNTDTQYF
J: TRBJ1-1; V: TRBV29-1; CDR3: CSGQGVDGTEAFF
J: TRBJ2-1; V: TRBV28; CDR3: CASSLRRVGNEQFF
J: TRBJ1-5; V: TRBV27; CDR3: CASRPGQIHQPQHF
J: TRBJ1-2; V: TRBV12-3/TRBV12-4; CDR3: CASSSPGDYGYTF
J: TRBJ1-2; V: TRBV10-3; CDR3: CAINVQGEGYGYTF
J: TRBJ1-6; V: TRBV18; CDR3: CASSPDLGLSPLHF
J: TRBJ2-2; V: TRBV10-1; CDR3: CASSGAGIGELFF
J: TRBJ1-1; V: TRBV20-1; CDR3: CSGLEGGTVAFF
J: TRBJ2-2; V: TRBV28; CDR3: CASSPLAGGPTAAGELFF
J: TRBJ2-3; V: TRBV10-3; CDR3: CATSSLSGTDTQYF
J: TRBJ2-1; V: TRBV11-2; CDR3: CASSPSLQTYNEQFF
J: TRBJ2-3; V: TRBV29-1; CDR3: CSGRDPQGTDTQYF
J: TRBJ1-2; V: TRBV28; CDR3: CASSLPRDYGGYTF
J: TRBJ1-1; V: TRBV28; CDR3: CASKENTEAFF
J: TRBJ1-5; V: TRBV18; CDR3: CASSPEKGSQPQHF
J: TRBJ1-6; V: TRBV29-1; CDR3: CSVGDGYNSPLHF
J: TRBJ2-2; V: TRBV19; CDR3: CASSMPSGYANTGELFF
J: TRBJ1-3; V: TRBV7-7; CDR3: CASSRQGTGNTIYF
J: TRBJ2-3; V: TRBV11-2; CDR3: CASSLLVGGTDTQYF